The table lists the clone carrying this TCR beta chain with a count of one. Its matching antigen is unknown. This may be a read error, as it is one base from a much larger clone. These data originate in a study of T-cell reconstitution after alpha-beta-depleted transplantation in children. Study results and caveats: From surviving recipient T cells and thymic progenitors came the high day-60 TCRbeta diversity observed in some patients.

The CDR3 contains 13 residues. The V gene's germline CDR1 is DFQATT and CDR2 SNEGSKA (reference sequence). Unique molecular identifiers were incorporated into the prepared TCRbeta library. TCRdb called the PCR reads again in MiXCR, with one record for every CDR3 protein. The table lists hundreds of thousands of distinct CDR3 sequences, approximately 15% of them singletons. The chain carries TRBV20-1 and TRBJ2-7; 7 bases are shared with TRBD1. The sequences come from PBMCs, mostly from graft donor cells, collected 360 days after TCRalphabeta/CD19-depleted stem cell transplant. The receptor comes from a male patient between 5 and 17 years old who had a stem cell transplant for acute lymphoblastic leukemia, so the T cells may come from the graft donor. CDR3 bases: TGCAGTACTAGAGACCAGGGGGAATACGAGCAGTACTTC. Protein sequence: CSTRDQGEYEQYF.